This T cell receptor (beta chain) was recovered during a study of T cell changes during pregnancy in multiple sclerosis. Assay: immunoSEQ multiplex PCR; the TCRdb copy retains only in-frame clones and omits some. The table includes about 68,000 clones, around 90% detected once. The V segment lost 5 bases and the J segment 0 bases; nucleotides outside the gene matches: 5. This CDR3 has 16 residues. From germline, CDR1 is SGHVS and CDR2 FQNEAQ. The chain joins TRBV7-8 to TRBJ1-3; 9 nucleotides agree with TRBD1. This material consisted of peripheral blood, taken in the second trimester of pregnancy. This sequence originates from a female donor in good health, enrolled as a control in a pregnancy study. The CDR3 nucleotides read TGTGCCAGCAGCGTCTCGACAGGGGGCTCTGGAAACACCATATATTTT. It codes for CASSVSTGGSGNTIYF.